A single sample is the source of the 28 T cell receptor beta chains below, sequenced in a study of blood T cell repertoires in COVID-19. Data came from immunoSEQ multiplex PCR; TCRdb stores just in-frame clones and leaves some out. This sample has approximately 200,000 clones; 94% occur once, and the top ten carry about 0.8%. Source material: peripheral blood. The receptor source for this set is a man aged 25 to 40 with COVID-19, enrolled during active disease.

The chain combines TRBV9 with TRBJ1-5; a weak D match, TRBD1 (6 bases). V lost 3 bases and J 3 bases, leaving 10 bases between the germline ends. The CDR3 is 14 amino acids. Per germline, CDR1 SGDLS and CDR2 YYNGEE. DNA of the CDR3: TGTGCCAGCAGCGAGGACAGCCTCAATCAGCCCCAGCATTTT. The encoded protein is CASSEDSLNQPQHF.

The CDR3 loop reads CASSTTGTGDLFSGYTF. The CDR3 DNA reads as TGTGCCAGCAGCACCACCGGGACAGGGGATTTATTTTCTGGCTACACCTTC. V gene TRBV9 combines with J gene TRBJ1-2; TRBD1 agrees at 10 bases. Trimming took 4 bases from V and 7 from J; bases not matched to a gene: 16. Germline V lookup: CDR1 SGDLS, CDR2 YYNGEE. This CDR3 comprises 17 residues.

The chain is built from TRBV11-2 and TRBJ1-1, with D uncertain. The V and J ends lost 1 base and 3 bases respectively, with 12 bases between them. The CDR3 totals 15 residues. The V gene's germline CDR1 is SGHAT and CDR2 FQNNGV. The CDR3 loop reads CASSLGAGGHTEAFF. CDR3 nucleotide sequence: TGTGCCAGCAGCTTAGGGGCGGGTGGACACACTGAAGCTTTCTTT. Looking up the rest from reference TRBV11-2 and TRBJ1-1 gives the full variable domain: EAGVAQSPRYKIIEKRQSVAFWCNPISGHATLYWYQQILGQGPKLLIQFQNNGVVDDSQLPKDRFSAERLKGVDSTLKIQPAKLEDSAVYLCASSLGAGGHTEAFFGQGTRLTVV.

The chain carries TRBV7-9 and TRBJ2-5; D gene ambiguous. The CDR3 contains 14 residues. Germline CDR1 and CDR2: SEHNR and FQNEAQ (reference sequence). V was cut by 3 bases and J by 0 bases, with 8 bases left in between. The DNA of the CDR3 is TGTGCCAGCAGCTTGACAATGTACCAAGAGACCCAGTACTTC. Its protein product is CASSLTMYQETQYF.

This chain connects TRBV7-9 to TRBJ1-2; D is perhaps TRBD1 (6 bases). CDR1 and CDR2 from the germline V gene are SEHNR and FQNEAQ (reference sequence). This CDR3 region has 17 residues. Trimming shortened V by 1 base and J by 6 bases, and 21 bases separated the two germline ends. CDR3 residues: CASSLVGSPTGIHGYTF. Written as DNA, the CDR3 is TGTGCCAGCAGCTTAGTCGGCAGCCCCACAGGGATCCATGGCTACACCTTC.

The chain carries TRBV6-5 and TRBJ1-2; possibly TRBD1 for D (6 bases). CDR1 MNHEY and CDR2 SVGAGI come from the germline V gene. V was clipped by 8 bases and J by 3 bases, with 13 bases between them. The CDR3 is made up of 13 amino acids. The CDR3 DNA reads TGTGCCAGCCGACAGGAAAACCACTATGGCTACACCTTC. This sequence encodes CASRQENHYGYTF.

The chain employs TRBV19 and TRBJ2-1; 8 nucleotides line up with TRBD2. This CDR3 spans 17 amino acids. Germline V gene lookup returns CDR1 LNHDA and CDR2 SQIVND (reference sequence). V was pared by 7 bases and J by 0 bases, with 11 bases of the junction left unmatched. CDR3 in amino acids: CASTWVAGGTSYNEQFF. In DNA form, the CDR3 reads TGTGCCAGTACCTGGGTGGCGGGGGGAACCTCCTACAATGAGCAGTTCTTC.

J is TRBJ1-6 and V is TRBV3-1 (or the pseudogene TRBV3-2), with TRBD1 matching over 7 bases. J was trimmed by 9 bases and V by 9 bases; bases with no gene match: 8. The CDR3 has 13 amino acids. Germline V gene data show CDR1 as LGHDT and CDR2 as YNNKEL (reference sequence). CDR3 region: CASIGTAGSPLHF. DNA of the CDR3: TGTGCCAGTATCGGGACAGCAGGTTCACCCCTCCACTTT.

The CDR3 protein is CASSLAGVANTGELFF. The CDR3 region has the DNA TGTGCCAGCAGCTTGGCGGGGGTTGCGAACACCGGGGAGCTGTTTTTT. The chain uses TRBV5-6 and TRBJ2-2; TRBD2 is a possible D gene (6 bases). This CDR3 has 16 amino acids. The V gene lost 0 bases and the J gene lost 0 bases, with 9 bases spanning the gap. Germline-derived CDR1 and CDR2 are SGHDT and YYEEEE.

The chain has TRBV6-6 and TRBJ1-1; a possible D gene is TRBD1 (5 bases). This CDR3 is 15 amino acids long. V lost 5 bases and J 4 bases, leaving 17 bases between the germline ends. Germline V gene sequence: CDR1 MNHNY, CDR2 SVGAGI (reference sequence). CDR3 nucleotides: TGTGCCAGCAGTACAGGAGACCTGGGGCTCACTGAAGCTTTCTTT. Translating gives CASSTGDLGLTEAFF.

This rearrangement joins TRBV30 to TRBJ2-1; 9 positions agree with TRBD1. V was clipped by 8 bases and J by 5 bases; unmatched bases: 7. Looked up from germline, CDR1 is GTSNPN and CDR2 is SVGIG (reference sequence). This CDR3 spans 13 amino acids. The CDR3 DNA follows: TGTGCCAGGGGACAGGGTGTCAACAATGAGCAGTTCTTC. This codes for CARGQGVNNEQFF. Variable domain in full (rest from reference TRBV30 and TRBJ2-1): SQTIHQWPATLVQPVGSPLSLECTVEGTSNPNLYWYRQAAGRGLQLLFYSVGIGQISSEVPQNLSASRPQDRQFILSSKKLLLSDSGFYLCARGQGVNNEQFFGPGTRLTVL.

The chain uses TRBV5-6 and TRBJ2-1; D is unresolved. With 1 base removed from V and 2 bases from J, the gap between germline ends came to 4 bases. This CDR3 has 13 amino acids. CDR1 and CDR2 (germline): SGHDT, YYEEEE. The chain's CDR3 is CASSLYTYNEQFF. As DNA, the CDR3 is TGTGCCAGCAGCTTGTACACCTACAATGAGCAGTTCTTC.

The CDR3 DNA reads TGTGCCAGTAGTATAACGGGGGACACAGATACGCAGTATTTT. It yields the protein CASSITGDTDTQYF. The chain uses TRBV19 and TRBJ2-3; weak D call: TRBD2 (6 bases). The germline gives CDR1 LNHDA, CDR2 SQIVND (reference sequence). V shed 2 bases and J shed 2 bases, with 8 bases lying between them. This CDR3 has 14 residues. The complete variable domain, with remaining parts taken from reference TRBV19 and TRBJ2-3, reads DGGITQSPKYLFRKEGQNVTLSCEQNLNHDAMYWYRQDPGQGLRLIYYSQIVNDFQKGDIAEGYSVSREKKESFPLTVTSAQKNPTAFYLCASSITGDTDTQYFGPGTRLTVL.

V and J are TRBV11-2 and TRBJ2-1; D gene unclear. V was shortened by 0 bases and J by 3 bases, with 15 bases between the two germline ends. This CDR3 has 17 amino acids. In germline, CDR1 is SGHAT, CDR2 FQNNGV. The CDR3 DNA sequence: TGTGCCAGCAGCTTAGATGGTGTAGCTTTAAACTACAATGAGCAGTTCTTC. This translates into CASSLDGVALNYNEQFF.

The DNA of the CDR3 is TGTGCCAGCAGAAAAGGACAGGAAGAGACCCAGTACTTC. Translating it yields CASRKGQEETQYF. V is TRBV6-5 and J is TRBJ2-5; 7 bases match TRBD1. J gave up 3 bases and V 6 bases, and 4 bases lay outside the gene matches. CDR1 MNHEY and CDR2 SVGAGI come from the germline V gene. This CDR3 spans 13 amino acids.

This chain uses TRBV27 with TRBJ2-1; TRBD2 aligns across 11 bases. CDR1 and CDR2 (germline): MNHEY, SMNVEV (reference sequence). The CDR3 has 16 amino acids. The ends lost 6 bases at V and 4 bases at J; junction bases unmatched: 8. CDR3: CASRPGGLAEYNEQFF. The CDR3 region has the DNA TGTGCCAGCAGGCCGGGGGGACTAGCGGAGTACAATGAGCAGTTCTTC.

The chain joins TRBV5-6 to TRBJ1-1; 8 bases map to TRBD1. The V gene end was trimmed by 4 bases and the J gene end by 3 bases; junction bases not matched to a gene: 8. Germline V gives CDR1 SGHDT, CDR2 YYEEEE. The CDR3 is made up of 15 amino acids. The CDR3 is CASSNNRGGHTEAFF. The DNA for the CDR3 is TGTGCCAGCAGCAACAACAGGGGGGGACACACTGAAGCTTTCTTT.

This chain uses TRBV5-1 with TRBJ2-2; no clear D gene. V was shortened by 0 bases and J by 4 bases, with 7 bases between the two germline ends. The CDR3 is 14 residues long. Germline CDR1 reads SGHRS; CDR2 reads YFSETQ. This CDR3 is CASSLAQTTGELFF. The CDR3 DNA is TGCGCCAGCAGCTTGGCACAAACCACCGGGGAGCTGTTTTTT.

The chain carries TRBV30 and TRBJ1-4; 8 nucleotides match TRBD1. CDR1 is GTSNPN and CDR2 is SVGIG in the germline V gene (reference sequence). The trim removed 5 bases at V and 2 bases at J, leaving 4 bases unmatched. The CDR3 is 14 amino acids. CDR3 sequence reads: CAWSTGVTNEKLFF. As DNA, the CDR3 is TGTGCCTGGTCGACAGGGGTGACTAATGAAAAACTGTTTTTT. Looking up the rest from reference TRBV30 and TRBJ1-4 gives the full variable domain: SQTIHQWPATLVQPVGSPLSLECTVEGTSNPNLYWYRQAAGRGLQLLFYSVGIGQISSEVPQNLSASRPQDRQFILSSKKLLLSDSGFYLCAWSTGVTNEKLFFGSGTQLSVL.

This clone was recorded once. The chain couples TRBV7-3 to TRBJ2-3; TRBD2 matches 10 bases. The CDR3 spans 16 residues. CDR1 is SGHTA and CDR2 is FQGTGA in the germline V gene. J was trimmed by 2 bases and V by 6 bases; bases with no gene match: 8. The chain's CDR3 is CASSLQAGGPTDTQYF. Written as DNA, the CDR3 is TGTGCCAGCAGTCTCCAAGCGGGGGGGCCCACAGATACGCAGTATTTT.

The chain links TRBV5-1 to TRBJ2-5; 13 bases align to TRBD2. The CDR3 runs 16 residues. Trimming took 1 base from V and 5 from J; bases not matched to a gene: 5. The germline V gene encodes CDR1 SGHRS and CDR2 YFSETQ. The CDR3 region is CASSLTSGGAWETQYF. The CDR3 DNA reads as TGCGCCAGCAGCTTGACTAGCGGGGGGGCCTGGGAGACCCAGTACTTC. Filled out from reference TRBV5-1 and TRBJ2-5, the complete variable domain reads KAGVTQTPRYLIKTRGQQVTLSCSPISGHRSVSWYQQTPGQGLQFLFEYFSETQRNKGNFPGRFSGRQFSNSRSEMNVSTLELGDSALYLCASSLTSGGAWETQYFGPGTRLLVL.

This clone was counted a single time. The chain couples TRBV5-4 to TRBJ2-1, with TRBD1 matching over 7 bases. J was trimmed by 0 bases and V by 4 bases; bases with no gene match: 4. Germline-derived CDR1 and CDR2 are SGHNT and YYREEE (reference sequence). The CDR3 has 15 residues. This CDR3 reads CASSPGTASYNEQFF. CDR3 in DNA: TGTGCCAGCAGCCCAGGGACAGCCTCCTACAATGAGCAGTTCTTC. Supplemented by reference TRBV5-4 and TRBJ2-1, the full variable domain reads ETGVTQSPTHLIKTRGQQVTLRCSSQSGHNTVSWYQQALGQGPQFIFQYYREEENGRGNFPPRFSGLQFPNYSSELNVNALELDDSALYLCASSPGTASYNEQFFGPGTRLTVL.

This sequence joins TRBV3-1 (or the pseudogene TRBV3-2) and TRBJ2-1, with 11 bases identical to TRBD2. J gave up 8 bases and V 8 bases, and 8 bases lay outside the gene matches. This CDR3 is built from 14 residues. Germline loops: CDR1 LGHDT, CDR2 YNNKEL (reference sequence). The CDR3 DNA sequence: TGTGCCAGCGAGCTAGCGGGGGGTGGGGATGAGCAGTTCTTC. It codes for CASELAGGGDEQFF.

This rearrangement joins TRBV7-7 to TRBJ2-1; 10 nucleotides line up with TRBD2. The V gene's germline CDR1 is SSHAT and CDR2 FNYEAQ (reference sequence). Trimming took 5 bases from V and 6 from J; bases not matched to a gene: 10. This CDR3 is 16 amino acids long. The CDR3 DNA reads as TGTGCCAGCAGCGCCCGAAGCGGGGGGGCCAGCAATGAGCAGTTCTTC. Its translation: CASSARSGGASNEQFF.

As DNA, the CDR3 is TGTGCCAGCAGCCCCGGACAGGGGTTCGACGAGCAGTACTTC. Translated, it gives CASSPGQGFDEQYF. The chain joins TRBV7-3 to TRBJ2-7; 9 positions agree with TRBD1. CDR1 SGHTA and CDR2 FQGTGA come from the germline V gene. V dropped 5 bases and J dropped 5; count of bases not matched to a gene: 7. The CDR3 loop spans 14 amino acids.

The chain couples TRBV29-1 to TRBJ2-5; unclear D gene. The CDR3 is 11 residues long. With 7 bases removed from V and 1 base from J, the gap between germline ends came to 7 bases. Germline V gives CDR1 SQVTM, CDR2 ANQGSEA. The CDR3 reads CSGAPQETQYF. CDR3 nucleotides: TGCAGCGGAGCGCCCCAAGAGACCCAGTACTTC.

The V call is TRBV18, the J call TRBJ1-1; a weak D match, TRBD1 (5 bases). The CDR3 spans 13 residues. Germline CDR1 reads KGHSH; CDR2 reads LQKENI. V lost 3 bases and J lost 5, with 10 bases in between. CDR3 in amino acids: CASSPGGRTEAFF. The CDR3 DNA follows: TGTGCCAGCTCACCGGGGGGGAGGACTGAAGCTTTCTTT.

This clone was counted a few times. In nucleotides, the CDR3 is TGCGCCAGCGCGCCGGGACAGCCCAACTATGGCTACACCTTC. This encodes CASAPGQPNYGYTF. The V gene is TRBV10-2, the J gene TRBJ1-2, with TRBD1 matching 7 bases. Germline CDR1 and CDR2: WSHSY and SAAADI. This CDR3 comprises 14 residues. The V segment lost 8 bases and the J segment 2 bases; nucleotides outside the gene matches: 8.